This note documents a single T cell receptor (beta chain) sequence. This entry comes from a study of blood T cell repertoires in COVID-19. Recruited during active infection, patients (from Seattle) were subsequently followed longitudinally. Sequenced by immunoSEQ multiplex PCR; TCRdb stores in-frame clones only, minus some. The profile shows over 150,000 clones, around 83% of them singletons. Germline V gene data show CDR1 as SGDLS and CDR2 as YYNGEE. V shed 0 bases, J shed 8 bases, and the junction held 5 bases outside the gene matches. The CDR3 runs 15 residues. The J gene is TRBJ2-2, the V gene TRBV9; TRBD2 aligns across 9 bases. The sequenced sample was peripheral blood. The TCR comes from a woman aged 55 to 70 with COVID-19, enrolled during active disease. CDR3: CASSVEASGKGELFF. CDR3 in DNA: TGTGCCAGCAGCGTAGAGGCTAGCGGGAAAGGGGAGCTGTTTTTT.